The clone carrying this T cell receptor (beta chain) has just a few counts. The sample belongs to a study of identical twins. One entry per CDR3 protein, called by TCRdb with MiXCR from the 5' RACE reads. The sample lists nearly 900,000 distinct CDR3 sequences; roughly an eighth were seen once. Trimming pared 3 bases from V and 1 base from J, leaving 16 bases between. Germline assignment: CDR1 MDHEN and CDR2 SYDVKM. The CDR3 consists of 17 residues. These data also featured in a second study, about yellow fever vaccine responses in identical twins.

The sequence was obtained from a woman in her late teens or twenties in good health. This sequence joins TRBV28 and TRBJ1-3; D possibly corresponds to TRBD1 (6 bases). The sample was PBMCs. CDR3 protein: CASSLITGTLSGNTIYF. The CDR3 DNA follows: TGTGCCAGCAGTTTGATCACAGGGACACTTTCTGGAAACACCATATATTTT.